This T cell receptor (beta chain) was sequenced for a study of beta chain features in type 1 diabetes. Sequencing targeted expressed TCRB transcripts, as all isolated RNA had been reverse transcribed. The table came from immunoSEQ multiplex PCR; TCRdb's copy has only in-frame clones and leaves some out. The table lists about 280,000 clones, approximately 16% of them singletons. With V trimmed by 3 bases and J by 6 bases, 10 bases remained unmatched. Germline V gene data show CDR1 as SGHRS and CDR2 as YFSETQ. There are 16 residues in the CDR3. Regarding the study as a whole: Patients' naive, central memory and Treg TCRB repertoires seemed closer to one another than those of healthy donors. VDJ junctions from patients with type 1 diabetes contained fewer insertions and more deletions. Because the template was cDNA, high-expressing cells might be over-represented. When Type 1 diabetes patients were examined, their TCRB CDR3s proved moderately but significantly shorter in all four CD4+ subsets.

This clone was detected a few times. What it binds is not known. The rearrangement joins TRBV5-1 to TRBJ2-2, with 8 bases identical to TRBD2. The clonotype originates from a man aged 18 to 30 with type 1 diabetes. The specimen was naive CD4+ T cells from blood. The CDR3 DNA reads as TGCGCCAGCAGCTCCTCGGGGGGGCTGACGTCCGGGGAGCTGTTTTTT. Protein product: CASSSSGGLTSGELFF.